The TCR beta chain described here comes from a study of shared clonotypes between healthy human individuals. Study information: The plates for each donor numbered three CD4 naive, three CD4 memory, two CD8 naive and one CD8 memory.

The germline V and J ends were trimmed by 10 bases and 7 bases, with 19 bases remaining between them. The CDR3 contains 13 residues. Germline CDR1 reads SNHLY; CDR2 reads FYNNEI. Sequencing was performed with immunoSEQ multiplex PCR; in TCRdb, only in-frame clones are kept and a portion is missing. Of around 510,000 clones listed, 95% to 96% are singletons. The rearrangement links TRBV2 to TRBJ2-5; possible D gene TRBD1, 8 bases. The source is a young woman in good health. Material: naive CD4+ T cells sorted from blood. As to subset: CD45RA+ positively selected. The CDR3 sequence is CATKKDREGTQYF. In DNA, the CDR3 is TGTGCCACCAAAAAGGACAGGGAGGGGACCCAGTACTTC.